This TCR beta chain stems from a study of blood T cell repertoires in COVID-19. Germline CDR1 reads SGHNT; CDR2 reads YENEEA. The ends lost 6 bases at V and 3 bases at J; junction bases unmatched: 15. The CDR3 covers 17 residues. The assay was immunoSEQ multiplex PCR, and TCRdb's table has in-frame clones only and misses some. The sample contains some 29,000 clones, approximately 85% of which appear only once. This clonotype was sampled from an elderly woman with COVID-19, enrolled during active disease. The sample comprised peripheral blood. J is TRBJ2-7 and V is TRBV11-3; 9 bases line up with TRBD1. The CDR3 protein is CASSFRRGGQGLYEQYF. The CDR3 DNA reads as TGTGCCAGCAGTTTTAGAAGAGGAGGACAGGGGCTCTACGAGCAGTACTTC.